Following are 8 T cell receptor beta chains from one sample sequenced in a study of neurological immune-mediated disorders. TCRdb processed the 5' RACE reads anew with MiXCR; each CDR3 protein has one entry. The sample has roughly 30,000 distinct CDR3 sequences; roughly 4.4% are singletons. Input material: PBMCs. The origin of the receptors is a man aged 18 to 29 in good health.

This clonotype was picked up many times. For the CDR3, the DNA is TGCAGCGTTGAACCCCACGGGGGCGTCTATGGCTACACCTTC. Its protein is CSVEPHGGVYGYTF. The V call is TRBV29-1, the J call TRBJ1-2, with D perhaps TRBD1 (6 bases). Between the trimmed V and J ends, which lost 2 bases and 4 bases, there was a span of 14 bases. This CDR3 spans 14 amino acids. CDR1 and CDR2 (germline): SQVTM, ANQGSEA.

This clonotype was picked up many times. This rearrangement joins TRBV18 to TRBJ2-1; D unclear. Germline assignment: CDR1 KGHSH and CDR2 LQKENI. The V and J ends lost 0 bases and 10 bases respectively, with 19 bases between them. The CDR3 extends over 16 amino acids. In nucleotides, the CDR3 is TGTGCCAGCTCACCACCGGGCAGTATGGCCGGATCAGAGCAGTTCTTC. This translates into CASSPPGSMAGSEQFF.

This clonotype came up many times. The chain carries TRBV7-8 and TRBJ2-2; the match to TRBD2 covers 11 bases. V shed 4 bases, J shed 7 bases, and the junction held 8 bases outside the gene matches. Germline lookup yields CDR1 SGHVS and CDR2 FQNEAQ. This CDR3 is 16 amino acids long. CDR3 region: CASSSLAGGPVGELFF. In nucleotides, the CDR3 is TGTGCCAGCAGCTCCTTAGCGGGGGGGCCGGTCGGGGAGCTGTTTTTT.

This clonotype was seen ten or more times. The chain is built from TRBV18 and TRBJ1-5, with D unclear. Germline-derived CDR1 and CDR2 are KGHSH and LQKENI. The CDR3 runs to 15 residues. With 0 bases removed from V and 2 bases from J, the gap between germline ends came to 8 bases. CDR3 DNA: TGTGCCAGCTCACCACCCCCCGGTGGCAATCAGCCCCAGCATTTT. Amino acid sequence: CASSPPPGGNQPQHF.

This chain joins TRBV12-3 or TRBV12-4 and TRBJ2-1; the D call may be TRBD1 or TRBD2 (5 bases each). V was shortened by 6 bases and J by 0 bases, with 15 bases between the two germline ends. The CDR3 runs 16 residues. CDR3 DNA sequence: TGTGCCAGCAGGCCGAGGGGCGGGCGCTCCTACAATGAGCAGTTCTTC. This sequence encodes CASRPRGGRSYNEQFF.

The sample holds many counts of this clonotype. CDR3 DNA sequence: TGCAGTGCTAGGGGACTAGCGGGCTTTCAAGAGACCCAGTACTTC. Its protein is CSARGLAGFQETQYF. This chain connects TRBV20-1 to TRBJ2-5; TRBD2 agrees at 12 bases. The CDR3 totals 15 residues. Trimming cost V 3 bases and J 2 bases; bases outside gene matches: 4. Germline CDR1 is DFQATT and CDR2 is SNEGSKA (reference sequence).

This clonotype was recorded many times. The chain employs TRBV7-3 and TRBJ2-5; 8 nucleotides agree with TRBD1. The germline gives CDR1 SGHTA, CDR2 FQGTGA. The trim removed 1 base at V and 4 bases at J, leaving 8 bases unmatched. This CDR3 has 16 residues. CDR3 sequence: CASSLNSPGGGETQYF. The CDR3 DNA reads TGTGCCAGCAGCTTAAATTCGCCAGGGGGCGGAGAGACCCAGTACTTC.

The sample holds many counts of this clonotype. The chain is built from TRBV11-1 and TRBJ2-2, with D maybe TRBD1 (6 bases). The CDR3 length is 15 residues. The V gene lost 5 bases and the J gene lost 3 bases, with 13 bases spanning the gap. Per the germline V gene, CDR1 is SGHAT and CDR2 is FQDESV (reference sequence). CDR3 region: CASSVTTGYTGELFF. The CDR3 DNA reads TGTGCCAGCAGCGTGACTACAGGGTACACCGGGGAGCTGTTTTTT.